The next 26 T cell receptor beta chains were all read from a single sample in a study of cytomegalovirus exposure and HLA in healthy donors. Amplification used 60 Vbeta primers and 13 Jbeta primers. Using immunoSEQ multiplex PCR, the repertoire was profiled, and TCRdb retains in-frame clones only, with some absent. The table has some 130,000 clones, 80% to 85% seen once. Sequencing was carried out using PBMCs. All receptors derive from a human donor in good health.

This rearrangement joins TRBV9 to TRBJ2-7; tentative D call: TRBD2 (5 bases). The germline V and J ends were trimmed by 3 bases and 2 bases, with 18 bases remaining between them. The V gene's germline CDR1 is SGDLS and CDR2 YYNGEE. CDR3 size: 16 residues. The CDR3 DNA is TGTGCCAGCAGCGGACGTCCAACTAGTCCCGCCTACGAGCAGTACTTC. Its translation is CASSGRPTSPAYEQYF.

V and J are TRBV10-3 and TRBJ2-7; 8 positions match TRBD2. CDR1 and CDR2 from the germline V gene are ENHRY and SYGVKD. This CDR3 spans 11 amino acids. V trimming: 8 bases; J trimming: 5 bases; junction bases outside the gene matches: 2. The CDR3 DNA sequence: TGTGCCATCGCGGGGGGAGACGAGCAGTACTTC. Protein: CAIAGGDEQYF.

The chain uses TRBV7-6 and TRBJ1-4; D uncertain. The CDR3 contains 14 residues. CDR1 is SGHVS, CDR2 FNYEAQ, per germline. Trimming stripped 5 bases from V and 0 bases from J, with 7 bases between. DNA of the CDR3: TGTGCCAGCAGCGCCGGGACAACTAATGAAAAACTGTTTTTT. Translating it yields CASSAGTTNEKLFF.

The CDR3 loop reads CASSQPTSFTGELFF. The CDR3 DNA reads as TGTGCCAGCAGTCAACCTACTAGTTTCACCGGGGAGCTGTTTTTT. The chain couples TRBV28 to TRBJ2-2; perhaps TRBD2 as D (5 bases). CDR3 length: 15 residues. Trimming stripped 5 bases from V and 4 bases from J, with 14 bases between. Germline CDR1 MDHEN, CDR2 SYDVKM.

The rearrangement joins TRBV7-8 to TRBJ2-2, with TRBD1 matching over 7 bases. V lost 5 bases, J lost 5 bases, and 2 bases stayed unmatched. CDR3 size: 13 residues. Germline CDR1 is SGHVS and CDR2 is FQNEAQ. CDR3 DNA: TGTGCCAGCAGCGGGACAGCTACCGGGGAGCTGTTTTTT. Translated, it gives CASSGTATGELFF. Using reference TRBV7-8 and TRBJ2-2 for the parts outside the CDR3, the full variable domain is GAGVSQSPRYKVAKRGQDVALRCDPISGHVSLFWYQQALGQGPEFLTYFQNEAQLDKSGLPSDRFFAERPEGSVSTLKIQRTQQEDSAVYLCASSGTATGELFFGEGSRLTVL.

The chain uses TRBV28 and TRBJ1-3; D unresolved. The germline gives CDR1 MDHEN, CDR2 SYDVKM. The CDR3 totals 15 residues. V dropped 7 bases and J dropped 0 bases, with 13 bases sitting between them. CDR3 sequence reads: CASNTIGISGNTIYF. The CDR3 region has the DNA TGTGCCAGCAATACTATAGGCATCTCTGGAAACACCATATATTTT.

CDR3 amino acids: CASSIDHPPGPVETQYF. DNA of the CDR3: TGTGCCAGTAGTATAGATCATCCGCCAGGCCCGGTAGAGACCCAGTACTTC. The V call is TRBV19, the J call TRBJ2-5; no reliable D call. This CDR3 has 17 amino acids. V dropped 0 bases and J dropped 4 bases, with 18 bases sitting between them. Germline loops: CDR1 LNHDA, CDR2 SQIVND (reference sequence).

The chain couples TRBV9 to TRBJ2-5, with 8 bases aligning to TRBD1. The J call is in doubt because the DNA end fits TRBJ2-7 better. CDR3 length equals 14 residues. The V gene's germline CDR1 is SGDLS and CDR2 YYNGEE. The CDR3 DNA follows: TGTGCCAGCAGCCCGGACAGGGCTTCTTACGAGCAGTACTTC. Translation: CASSPDRASYEQYF.

This clone has just one count. The J gene is TRBJ1-2, the V gene TRBV4-1, with D possibly being TRBD1 (5 bases). The CDR3 is made up of 16 amino acids. V dropped 4 bases and J dropped 8 bases, with 23 bases sitting between them. The germline gives CDR1 MGHRA, CDR2 YSYEKL. The CDR3 protein is CASSPITGGDLGGYTF. The CDR3 region has the DNA TGCGCCAGCAGCCCCATAACGGGGGGGGACCTAGGAGGCTACACCTTC.

The J gene is TRBJ1-2, the V gene TRBV7-9; 9 bases align to TRBD1. The germline CDR1 and CDR2 sequences are SEHNR and FQNEAQ (reference sequence). CDR3 length: 14 residues. V trimming: 5 bases; J trimming: 7 bases; junction bases outside the gene matches: 8. CDR3 loop: CASSLTGGRGGYTF. DNA for the CDR3: TGTGCCAGCAGCCTCACAGGGGGCAGAGGTGGCTACACCTTC.

The gene calls are TRBV5-6 and TRBJ1-2; possibly TRBD1 for D (6 bases). CDR1 SGHDT and CDR2 YYEEEE come from the germline V gene. The V end lost 1 base, the J end lost 4 bases, and 14 bases lay between the germline ends. The CDR3 extends over 15 amino acids. CDR3 sequence (DNA): TGTGCCAGCAGCTTGAGACAGGTGCCAGCCTATGGCTACACCTTC. Its translation: CASSLRQVPAYGYTF.

The V gene is TRBV4-2, the J gene TRBJ2-1, with a possible D match to TRBD1 (7 bases). The CDR3 runs 15 residues. CDR1 and CDR2 from the germline V gene are LGHNA and YNFKEQ. V gave up 3 bases and J gave up 4 bases, with 13 bases separating them. This CDR3 reads CASSQGAGGYNEQFF. The DNA of the CDR3 is TGTGCCAGCAGCCAGGGGGCAGGGGGGTACAATGAGCAGTTCTTC.

This clone was counted between two and nine times. The chain has TRBV18 and TRBJ1-1; 8 bases are a match to TRBD1. This CDR3 has 16 residues. Germline V gene lookup returns CDR1 KGHSH and CDR2 LQKENI. V shed 3 bases and J 3 bases; nucleotides not matched to a gene: 9. DNA for the CDR3: TGTGCCAGCTCACCCGCGGACAGGGAAAAGGACACTGAAGCTTTCTTT. It translates to CASSPADREKDTEAFF.

The chain is built from TRBV27 and TRBJ1-5, with 10 bases fitting TRBD1. This CDR3 contains 17 residues. V lost 6 bases to trimming and J lost 1 base; unmatched junction nucleotides: 9. The germline gives CDR1 MNHEY, CDR2 SMNVEV (reference sequence). The CDR3 protein is CASRVVGQGESNQPQHF. CDR3 in DNA: TGTGCCAGCAGAGTGGTAGGACAGGGGGAAAGCAATCAGCCCCAGCATTTT.

This chain connects TRBV28 to TRBJ1-6; TRBD1 matches at 8 bases. The CDR3 has 15 residues. Germline-derived CDR1 and CDR2 are MDHEN and SYDVKM. V gave up 7 bases and J gave up 8 bases; unmatched junction bases: 10. The CDR3 is CASNGSGTGHSPLHF. In DNA form, the CDR3 reads TGTGCCAGCAATGGCTCCGGGACAGGTCATTCACCCCTCCACTTT.

The V and J genes are TRBV7-9 and TRBJ1-5; D perhaps matches TRBD1 (6 bases). Germline V gives CDR1 SEHNR, CDR2 FQNEAQ (reference sequence). The V gene lost 1 base and the J gene lost 7 bases, with 14 bases spanning the gap. This CDR3 spans 15 amino acids. The CDR3 loop is CASSLGETGVQPQHF. The CDR3 DNA reads as TGTGCCAGCAGCTTAGGAGAGACAGGTGTACAGCCCCAGCATTTT.

The rearrangement uses TRBV7-9 and TRBJ1-2; D possibly corresponds to TRBD1 (5 bases). The CDR3 has 16 residues. Germline V lookup: CDR1 SEHNR, CDR2 FQNEAQ (reference sequence). With 8 bases removed from V and 2 bases from J, the gap between germline ends came to 21 bases. The CDR3 bases are TGTGCCAGCTCTCCTGGTTTGGGGGGAGGAAACTATGGCTACACCTTC. It codes for CASSPGLGGGNYGYTF.

The chain employs TRBV19 and TRBJ2-1; D is possibly TRBD1 (6 bases). The germline gives CDR1 LNHDA, CDR2 SQIVND (reference sequence). Trimming cost V 5 bases and J 12 bases, with 26 bases left between them. The CDR3 extends over 16 amino acids. CDR3 loop: CASSLQDSPIVPSQFF. In DNA, the CDR3 is TGTGCCAGTAGTCTCCAGGACAGCCCTATAGTTCCTTCGCAGTTCTTC.

This chain joins TRBV2 and TRBJ2-2, with D possibly TRBD1 on 5 matching bases. The CDR3 has 15 residues. The germline gives CDR1 SNHLY, CDR2 FYNNEI. Trimming pared 5 bases from V and 4 bases from J, leaving 14 bases between. CDR3 sequence (DNA): TGTGCCAGCAGTCCCGCGGCAGGGCTCACCGGGGAGCTGTTTTTT. Encoded protein: CASSPAAGLTGELFF.

This chain connects TRBV11-3 to TRBJ2-1; the D gene is possibly TRBD2 (6 bases). The V and J ends lost 5 bases and 0 bases respectively, with 17 bases between them. The CDR3 loop spans 17 amino acids. Germline V gene lookup returns CDR1 SGHNT and CDR2 YENEEA. The CDR3, as DNA: TGTGCCAGCAGCCAAAGCTCCCCGCGGGGCTCCTACAATGAGCAGTTCTTC. Residues: CASSQSSPRGSYNEQFF.

V gene TRBV6-1 combines with J gene TRBJ1-2; a weak D match, TRBD1 (5 bases). The germline CDR1 and CDR2 sequences are MNHNS and SASEGT. V shed 5 bases and J shed 1 base, with 8 bases lying between them. This CDR3 comprises 13 residues. This CDR3 reads CASSLGGNYGYTF. CDR3 nucleotides: TGTGCCAGCAGTTTGGGGGGTAACTATGGCTACACCTTC.

This sequence joins TRBV18 and TRBJ2-2; 9 bases agree with TRBD1. Losses at the gene ends were 7 bases for V and 1 base for J; bases not matched to a gene: 7. The CDR3 consists of 16 residues. Per the germline V gene, CDR1 is KGHSH and CDR2 is LQKENI. CDR3 protein: CASFPTGGRNTGELFF. CDR3 sequence (DNA): TGTGCCAGCTTTCCTACAGGGGGCCGGAACACCGGGGAGCTGTTTTTT.

The chain is built from TRBV7-9 and TRBJ2-5; D gene unclear. V was trimmed by 3 bases and J by 4 bases, leaving 15 bases between them. CDR1 SEHNR and CDR2 FQNEAQ come from the germline V gene (reference sequence). This CDR3 is 15 amino acids long. CDR3 in amino acids: CASSFPSSSVETQYF. The CDR3 DNA is TGTGCCAGCAGCTTTCCATCCTCTAGTGTAGAGACCCAGTACTTC.

The V and J genes are TRBV18 and TRBJ1-5; TRBD1 matches 7 bases. V was pared by 2 bases and J by 6 bases, with 7 bases of the junction left unmatched. The V gene's germline CDR1 is KGHSH and CDR2 LQKENI. The CDR3 covers 15 residues. This CDR3 is CASSPSDRVTQPQHF. CDR3 sequence (DNA): TGTGCCAGCTCACCATCTGACAGGGTCACTCAGCCCCAGCATTTT.

The genes are TRBV6-5 and TRBJ1-5; D might be TRBD1 (5 bases). V lost 2 bases to trimming and J lost 3 bases, with 11 bases between them. The CDR3 loop spans 15 amino acids. Germline CDR1 reads MNHEY; CDR2 reads SVGAGI. The CDR3 is CASSYDSRYNQPQHF. For the CDR3, the DNA is TGTGCCAGCAGTTACGACAGTCGATACAATCAGCCCCAGCATTTT.

This chain connects TRBV7-3 to TRBJ1-6; D gene uncertain. Germline loops: CDR1 SGHTA, CDR2 FQGTGA. Trimming left V 5 bases short and J 7 bases short, with 15 bases between. This CDR3 comprises 15 residues. The CDR3 reads CASSPSPGSNSPLHF. DNA of the CDR3: TGTGCCAGCAGCCCATCCCCGGGGTCAAATTCACCCCTCCACTTT.